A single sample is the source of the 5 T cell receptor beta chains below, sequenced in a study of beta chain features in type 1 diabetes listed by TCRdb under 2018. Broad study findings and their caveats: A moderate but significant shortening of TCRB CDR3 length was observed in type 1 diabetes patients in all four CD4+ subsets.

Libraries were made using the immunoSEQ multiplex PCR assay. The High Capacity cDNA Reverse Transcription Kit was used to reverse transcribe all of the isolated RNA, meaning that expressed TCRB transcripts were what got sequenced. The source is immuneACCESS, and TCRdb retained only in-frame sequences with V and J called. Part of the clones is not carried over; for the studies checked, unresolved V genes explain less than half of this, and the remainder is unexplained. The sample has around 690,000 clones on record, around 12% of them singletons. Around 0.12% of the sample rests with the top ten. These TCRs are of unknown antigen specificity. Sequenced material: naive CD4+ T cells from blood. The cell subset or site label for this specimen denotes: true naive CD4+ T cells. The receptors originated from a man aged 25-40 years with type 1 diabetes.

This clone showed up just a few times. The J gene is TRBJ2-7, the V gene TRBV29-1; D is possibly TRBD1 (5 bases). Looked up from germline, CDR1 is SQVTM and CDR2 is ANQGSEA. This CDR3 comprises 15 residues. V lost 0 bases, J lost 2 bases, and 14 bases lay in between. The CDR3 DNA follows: TGCAGCGTTGAAGAAGGGGTAGGCAGGGCCTACGAGCAGTACTTC. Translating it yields CSVEEGVGRAYEQYF.

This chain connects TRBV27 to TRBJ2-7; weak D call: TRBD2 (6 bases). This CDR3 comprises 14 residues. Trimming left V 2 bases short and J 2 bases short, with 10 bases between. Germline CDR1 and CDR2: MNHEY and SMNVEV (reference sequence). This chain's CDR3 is CASSLGRGTYEQYF. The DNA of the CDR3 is TGTGCCAGCAGTTTAGGACGGGGGACCTACGAGCAGTACTTC.

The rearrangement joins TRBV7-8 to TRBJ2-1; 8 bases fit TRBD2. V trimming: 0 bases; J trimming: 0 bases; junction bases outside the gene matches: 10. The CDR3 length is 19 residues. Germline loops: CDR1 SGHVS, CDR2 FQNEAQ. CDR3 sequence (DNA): TGTGCCAGCAGCTTAGCGTCAGCGGGGGTAATTAGCTCCTACAATGAGCAGTTCTTC. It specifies CASSLASAGVISSYNEQFF.

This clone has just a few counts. The CDR3 DNA is TGCGCCAGCAGCTTCTCGGGTTCCTACGAGCAGTACTTC. Residues: CASSFSGSYEQYF. The chain couples TRBV5-1 to TRBJ2-7; D not certain. The CDR3 totals 13 residues. Germline V CDR1 and CDR2: SGHRS, YFSETQ. V was pared by 2 bases and J by 1 base, with 7 bases between.

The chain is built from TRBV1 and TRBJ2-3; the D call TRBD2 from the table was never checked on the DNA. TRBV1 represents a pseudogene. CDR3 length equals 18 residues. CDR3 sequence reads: CTSSPWLAGVFCTDTQYF. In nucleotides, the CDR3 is TGCACCAGCAGCCCCTGGCTAGCGGGGGTGTTCTGCACAGATACGCAGTATTTT.